Each of the 17 T cell receptor beta chains below was sequenced from the same sample in a study of blood T cell repertoires in COVID-19. The protocol was immunoSEQ multiplex PCR, while the TCRdb copy is restricted to in-frame clones and leaves out a portion. Among 200,000 to 250,000 clones, around 85% were seen once, and the ten largest hold 8.9%. The sequenced material came from peripheral blood. Every receptor here comes from a man older than 75 with acute or convalescent COVID-19.

Points on this clone: One junction end does not reproduce the germline sequence, and a read error may be involved. The genes are TRBV5-8 and TRBJ2-7, with D tentatively TRBD1 (6 bases). The germline gives CDR1 SGHTS, CDR2 YDEGEE. There are 13 residues in the CDR3. The CDR3 DNA sequence: TGTGCCAGCACCTTGGTGGACAGCTACGAGCAGTACTTC. Translating gives CASTLVDSYEQYF. Full variable domain (missing parts from reference TRBV5-8 and TRBJ2-7): EAGVTQSPTHLIKTRGQQATLRCSPISGHTSVYWYQQALGLGLQFLLWYDEGEERNRGNFPPRFSGRQFPNYSSELNVNALELEDSALYLCASTLVDSYEQYFGPGTRLTVT.

The chain joins TRBV25-1 to TRBJ1-6, with 8 bases that match TRBD1. With 0 bases clipped from V and 8 bases from J, the junction kept 9 bases outside the gene matches. The CDR3 has 17 amino acids. Germline values: CDR1 MGHDK, CDR2 SYGVNS. In DNA, the CDR3 is TGTGCCAGCAGTGAATATTGGGGACAGGAGACGCATTCACCCCTCCACTTT. This sequence encodes CASSEYWGQETHSPLHF.

CDR3 sequence (DNA): TGTGCCAGCAGTGAATCGGACAGGGGGCGTACTAATGAAAAACTGTTTTTT. This gives the protein CASSESDRGRTNEKLFF. This chain joins TRBV6-1 and TRBJ1-4, with TRBD1 identical over 11 bases. V gave up 2 bases and J gave up 2 bases; unmatched junction bases: 4. The CDR3 consists of 17 residues. Germline values: CDR1 MNHNS, CDR2 SASEGT.

This clone came up a few times. The chain carries TRBV7-6 and TRBJ1-2; TRBD1 matches 12 bases. Germline lookup yields CDR1 SGHVS and CDR2 FNYEAQ. The CDR3 runs 16 residues. J was trimmed by 6 bases and V by 0 bases; bases with no gene match: 5. The CDR3 region is CASSLAQGQGANGYTF. CDR3 bases: TGTGCCAGCAGCTTAGCGCAGGGACAGGGGGCGAATGGCTACACCTTC.

This clone was seen more than once but under ten times. The chain uses TRBV13 and TRBJ2-2, with D perhaps TRBD1 (5 bases). Trimming stripped 6 bases from V and 0 bases from J, with 14 bases between. The germline V gene has CDR1 PRHDT and CDR2 FYEKMQ (reference sequence). The CDR3 is 16 residues long. The CDR3, as DNA: TGTGCCAGCAGTTGGGGCGCAGGAACGAACACCGGGGAGCTGTTTTTT. Its translation is CASSWGAGTNTGELFF. Variable domain in full (rest from reference TRBV13 and TRBJ2-2): AAGVIQSPRHLIKEKRETATLKCYPIPRHDTVYWYQQGPGQDPQFLISFYEKMQSDKGSIPDRFSAQQFSDYHSELNMSSLELGDSALYFCASSWGAGTNTGELFFGEGSRLTVL.

The chain combines TRBV5-4 with TRBJ2-3; 12 nucleotides agree with TRBD2. The CDR3 is made up of 16 amino acids. CDR1 is SGHNT, CDR2 YYREEE, per germline (reference sequence). Trimming cost V 0 bases and J 7 bases; bases outside gene matches: 6. For the CDR3, the DNA is TGTGCCAGCAGCTTGGCCGCGACTAGCGGGGGAAATACGCAGTATTTT. It specifies CASSLAATSGGNTQYF.

In the case of this clone: Other DNA sequences in this sample translate to the same CDR3. The chain links TRBV19 to TRBJ2-2, with 9 bases aligning to TRBD2. This CDR3 is built from 15 residues. J lost 6 bases, V lost 6 bases, and 8 bases had no gene match. Per germline, CDR1 LNHDA and CDR2 SQIVND (reference sequence). Here the CDR3 DNA reads TGTGCCAGTAGAGGCGGGAGGGCCCGGGCCGGGGAGCTGTTTTTT. This gives the protein CASRGGRARAGELFF.

This clone was observed a single time. This sequence joins TRBV24-1 and TRBJ2-7, with D perhaps matching TRBD1 (6 bases). Germline values: CDR1 KGHDR, CDR2 SFDVKD. Trimming stripped 5 bases from V and 3 bases from J, with 10 bases between. The CDR3 runs to 13 residues. The DNA of the CDR3 is TGTGCCACCAGTGGTGCAGGGGACTACGAGCAGTACTTC. This codes for CATSGAGDYEQYF.

The chain employs TRBV5-1 and TRBJ2-3, with 14 bases aligning to TRBD2. This CDR3 is 17 amino acids long. V dropped 4 bases and J dropped 0; count of bases not matched to a gene: 4. Germline values: CDR1 SGHRS, CDR2 YFSETQ. CDR3: CASSRLAGGSSTDTQYF. CDR3 DNA sequence: TGCGCCAGCAGCCGACTAGCGGGGGGGTCGAGCACAGATACGCAGTATTTT. Full variable domain (rest looked up from reference TRBV5-1 and TRBJ2-3): KAGVTQTPRYLIKTRGQQVTLSCSPISGHRSVSWYQQTPGQGLQFLFEYFSETQRNKGNFPGRFSGRQFSNSRSEMNVSTLELGDSALYLCASSRLAGGSSTDTQYFGPGTRLTVL.

The chain employs TRBV19 and TRBJ2-1; perhaps TRBD1 as D (5 bases). Germline CDR1 LNHDA, CDR2 SQIVND (reference sequence). V lost 10 bases and J lost 15, with 22 bases in between. There are 12 residues in the CDR3. Written as DNA, the CDR3 is TGTGCCACCTCAGACAGACCCGGCGAGTCGTTCTTC. Its protein product is CATSDRPGESFF. Complete variable domain (other parts from reference TRBV19 and TRBJ2-1): DGGITQSPKYLFRKEGQNVTLSCEQNLNHDAMYWYRQDPGQGLRLIYYSQIVNDFQKGDIAEGYSVSREKKESFPLTVTSAQKNPTAFYLCATSDRPGESFFGPGTRLTVL.

This chain links TRBV6-6 with TRBJ1-5; TRBD1 agrees at 7 bases. J was trimmed by 0 bases and V by 0 bases; bases with no gene match: 2. In germline, CDR1 is MNHNY, CDR2 SVGAGI (reference sequence). The length of the CDR3 is 16 residues. This CDR3 reads CASSYSEGASNQPQHF. CDR3 in DNA: TGTGCCAGCAGTTACTCGGAGGGGGCTAGCAATCAGCCCCAGCATTTT.

The V call is TRBV5-4, the J call TRBJ1-1, with D unclear. Deletions cut 0 bases from V and 3 bases from J, with 12 bases between. In germline, CDR1 is SGHNT, CDR2 YYREEE (reference sequence). This CDR3 region has 15 residues. CDR3: CASSLGGNGYTEAFF. CDR3 in DNA: TGTGCCAGCAGCTTGGGAGGGAATGGATACACTGAAGCTTTCTTT. The full variable domain, with the rest looked up from reference TRBV5-4 and TRBJ1-1, is ETGVTQSPTHLIKTRGQQVTLRCSSQSGHNTVSWYQQALGQGPQFIFQYYREEENGRGNFPPRFSGLQFPNYSSELNVNALELDDSALYLCASSLGGNGYTEAFFGQGTRLTVV.

This clone turned up a few times. The rearrangement joins TRBV4-1 to TRBJ2-7; 8 bases line up with TRBD1. This CDR3 comprises 17 residues. V gave up 6 bases and J gave up 0 bases; unmatched junction bases: 13. CDR1 and CDR2 (germline): MGHRA, YSYEKL. The CDR3 sequence is CASSRPGTGLGSYEQYF. The CDR3 DNA is TGCGCCAGCAGTCGTCCCGGGACAGGACTGGGCTCCTACGAGCAGTACTTC.

V is TRBV7-3 and J is TRBJ2-1, with TRBD1 matching 9 bases. The CDR3 runs to 14 residues. Per the germline V gene, CDR1 is SGHTA and CDR2 is FQGTGA. With 7 bases clipped from V and 5 bases from J, the junction kept 6 bases outside the gene matches. The CDR3 nucleotides read TGTGCCAGCAATCCGGGACAGGGCCACAATGAGCAGTTCTTC. Its protein product is CASNPGQGHNEQFF.

This chain links TRBV7-2 with TRBJ1-2; D possibly corresponds to TRBD1 (6 bases). V lost 6 bases, J lost 0 bases, and 14 bases lay in between. CDR3 size: 15 residues. Germline values: CDR1 SGHTA, CDR2 FQGNSA. CDR3 in DNA: TGTGCCAGCAGACTTGACAGGCTAGCTAACTATGGCTACACCTTC. This gives the protein CASRLDRLANYGYTF.

This chain links TRBV23-1 with TRBJ2-7, with TRBD1 matching over 7 bases. TRBV23-1 is recorded as an ORF, its role being uncertain. V lost 6 bases to trimming and J lost 5 bases; unmatched junction nucleotides: 10. The CDR3 sequence is 14 residues long. CDR3 residues: CASRHRGRRDEQYF. The CDR3 DNA reads as TGCGCCAGCAGGCACAGGGGCCGCCGGGACGAGCAGTACTTC.

This chain uses TRBV5-8 with TRBJ2-1; TRBD1 might be the D (6 bases). Looked up from germline, CDR1 is SGHTS and CDR2 is YDEGEE. This CDR3 contains 16 residues. The ends were cut back, 2 bases at V and 4 bases at J, with 16 bases in the middle. In nucleotides, the CDR3 is TGTGCCAGCAGCTTTCTTCACAGGGTCGGTTACAATGAGCAGTTCTTC. It specifies CASSFLHRVGYNEQFF. Supplemented by reference TRBV5-8 and TRBJ2-1, the full variable domain reads EAGVTQSPTHLIKTRGQQATLRCSPISGHTSVYWYQQALGLGLQFLLWYDEGEERNRGNFPPRFSGRQFPNYSSELNVNALELEDSALYLCASSFLHRVGYNEQFFGPGTRLTVL.